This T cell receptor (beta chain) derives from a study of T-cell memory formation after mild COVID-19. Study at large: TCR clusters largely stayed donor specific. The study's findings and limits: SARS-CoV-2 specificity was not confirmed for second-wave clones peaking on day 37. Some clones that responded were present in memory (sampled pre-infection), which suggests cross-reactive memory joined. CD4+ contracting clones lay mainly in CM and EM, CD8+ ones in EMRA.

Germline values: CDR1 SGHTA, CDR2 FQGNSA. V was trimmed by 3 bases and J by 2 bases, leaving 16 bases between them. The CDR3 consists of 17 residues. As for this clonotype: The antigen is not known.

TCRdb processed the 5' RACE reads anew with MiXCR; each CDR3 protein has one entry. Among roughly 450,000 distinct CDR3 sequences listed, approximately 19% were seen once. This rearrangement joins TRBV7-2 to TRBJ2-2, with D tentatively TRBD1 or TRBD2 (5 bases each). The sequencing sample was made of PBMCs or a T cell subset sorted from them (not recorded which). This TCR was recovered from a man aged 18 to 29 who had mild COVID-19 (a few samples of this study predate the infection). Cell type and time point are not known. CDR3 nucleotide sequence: TGTGCCAGCAGCTTCGAGAGGGGCATGGGTAACACCGGGGAGCTGTTTTTT. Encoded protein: CASSFERGMGNTGELFF.